This is a list of T cell receptor beta chains from one sample in a study of long-term antiretroviral therapy in people with HIV. Data came from immunoSEQ multiplex PCR; TCRdb stores just in-frame clones and leaves some out. This sample has just under 20,000 clones, with 65% to 80% found just once. Sequencing was performed on unsorted PBMCs, taken 0.5 years before starting antiretroviral therapy. These receptors all come from a man younger than 35 with HIV. CDR3s include the opening cysteine and the closing phenylalanine or tryptophan.

j_call	v_call	cdr3_aa
TRBJ1-1	TRBV4-1	CASSQVARGNTEAFF
TRBJ1-1	TRBV11-2	CASSHDRATEAFF
TRBJ2-7	TRBV11-2	CASSLDPFYEQYF
TRBJ2-3	TRBV9	CASSVAGTGSEATQYF
TRBJ1-5	TRBV6-1	CASSDDGNQPQHF
TRBJ1-2	TRBV19	CASSWADRNPIYGYTF
TRBJ2-7	TRBV4-1	CASSQPGAYEQYF
TRBJ2-3	TRBV5-1	CASSLGGRPGTDTQYF
TRBJ2-5	TRBV7-9	CASSLSYETQYF
TRBJ1-1	TRBV7-9	CASSPATGTNTEAFF
TRBJ1-1	TRBV27	CASSPGRFEAFF
TRBJ2-7	TRBV15	CATSSGAGEAYEQYF
TRBJ1-2	TRBV7-9	CASSGGTAWALANYGYTF
TRBJ2-7	TRBV6-1	CASSEAAGAFYEQYF